Given below is one T cell receptor beta chain in context. The junction shows a germline mismatch at one end, possibly a read error. Other nucleotide sequences in the sample specify the same CDR3. This specimen belongs to a study of PD-1 blockade in classical Hodgkin lymphoma. Time point defined: cycle 4 day 1 (C4D1), after five to seven weeks of nivolumab. Each patient's relapse followed autologous stem cell transplantation, and brentuximab vedotin exposure varied. This CDR3 has 14 amino acids. Per the germline V gene, CDR1 is SGHRS and CDR2 is YFSETQ. Sequenced by immunoSEQ multiplex PCR; TCRdb stores in-frame clones only, minus some. In the table there are around 17,000 clones, approximately 83% of which are singletons.

This TCR was recovered from a human donor with classical Hodgkin lymphoma. The chain uses TRBV5-1 and TRBJ1-1; 10 bases are a match to TRBD1. The starting material was peripheral blood mononuclear cells (PBMCs), obtained before the fourth cycle of nivolumab. The CDR3 region has the DNA TGCGCCAGCAGCCGACAGGGGGCGGACACTGAAGCCTTCTTT. It is translated as CASSRQGADTEAFF. The full variable domain, its missing parts supplied by reference TRBV5-1 and TRBJ1-1, is KAGVTQTPRYLIKTRGQQVTLSCSPISGHRSVSWYQQTPGQGLQFLFEYFSETQRNKGNFPGRFSGRQFSNSRSEMNVSTLELGDSALYLCASSRQGADTEAFFGQGTRLTVV.